This T cell receptor beta chain was documented in a study of blood T cell repertoires in COVID-19. Across the whole study: Nucleic acid was either cDNA or gDNA, and it came from T cells, B-cell-depleted T cells, or PBMCs.

Original processing methods: Using reference gene primer amplification, nucleated cell counts were estimated. Sequenced by immunoSEQ multiplex PCR; TCRdb stores in-frame clones only, minus some. V, J and clone size were drawn from that table, and D and trimming were deduced from the DNA. This table has approximately 480,000 clones, roughly 87% appearing once. Source material: peripheral blood. The source is a man between 18 and 35 years old with COVID-19, enrolled during active disease.

The CDR3 sequence: CASTRVLGGDTQYF. CDR3 in DNA: TGTGCCAGCACCAGGGTTTTGGGGGGAGATACGCAGTATTTT. The rearrangement joins TRBV3-1 (or the pseudogene TRBV3-2) to TRBJ2-3, with D tentatively TRBD2 (6 bases). Germline CDR1 reads LGHDT; CDR2 reads YNNKEL (reference sequence). The CDR3 contains 14 residues. Trimming cost V 7 bases and J 5 bases, with 16 bases left between them.